This is a list of T cell receptor beta chains from one sample in a study of blood T cell repertoires in COVID-19. TCRdb's table, derived via immunoSEQ multiplex PCR, lists solely in-frame clones and lacks some. The sample records about 82,000 clones, around 89% being singletons. The sequencing sample was made of PBMCs or T cells enriched from blood (not recorded which). Receptors were obtained from a woman in her forties or fifties with acute COVID-19. The CDR3 runs from the conserved cysteine through the conserved F or W. A D gene is named only where the DNA matches it firmly. Clone size is given for some rows only: seen once, a few or many times, or a class if the clone is expanded.

CDR3 protein	CDR3 DNA	J gene	D gene	clone size	V gene
CASRGTGYNSPLHF	TGTGCCAGCAGAGGGACAGGGTATAATTCACCCCTCCACTTT	TRBJ1-6	TRBD1	-	TRBV6-5
CASSQAGTGWKYEQYF	TGTGCCAGCAGCCAAGCCGGGACAGGGTGGAAGTACGAGCAGTACTTC	TRBJ2-7	TRBD1	few	TRBV5-6
CASSVGQNYGYTF	TGTGCCAGCAGTGTGGGACAGAACTATGGCTACACCTTC	TRBJ1-2	TRBD1	-	TRBV28
CASSEIKINATGAFF	TGTGCCAGCAGTGAAATAAAAATCAACGCTACTGGAGCTTTCTTT	TRBJ1-1	-	-	TRBV25-1
CAWGRGVHTGELFF	TGTGCCTGGGGACGCGGGGTGCACACCGGGGAGCTGTTTTTT	TRBJ2-2	-	-	TRBV30
CASSNRGQGTYNEQFF	TGTGCCAGCAGCAACCGCGGACAGGGGACCTACAATGAGCAGTTCTTC	TRBJ2-1	TRBD1	-	TRBV11-2
CATSDLQVSWHEQFF	TGTGCCACCAGTGATTTGCAGGTCAGTTGGCATGAGCAGTTCTTC	TRBJ2-1	-	-	TRBV24-1
CASSLVGASNEQFF	TGTGCCAGCAGTTTAGTGGGGGCTTCCAATGAGCAGTTCTTC	TRBJ2-1	-	once	TRBV27
CASYGLDRGLKNIQYF	TGTGCCAGCTATGGGCTGGACAGGGGGCTCAAAAACATTCAGTACTTC	TRBJ2-4	TRBD1	-	TRBV2
CASSFRVGVDTQYF	TGTGCCAGCAGCTTCCGAGTGGGAGTGGATACGCAGTATTTT	TRBJ2-3	-	-	TRBV5-8